The 16 T cell receptor beta chains given below trace back to one sample, sequenced in a study of vaccination effects on CD4 cells after COVID-19. Sequencing used immunoSEQ multiplex PCR; TCRdb keeps in-frame clones, though not all of them. The table includes about 37,000 clones, 65% to 85% detected once. Between days 10 and 11 of culture, CD4+ T cells were separated out. The antigens for these receptors are not known. The sequencing here drew on CD4+ T cells from PBMCs cultured without peptide, taken before COVID-19 vaccination. All receptors derive from a human donor who received a COVID-19 vaccine.

This chain connects TRBV28 to TRBJ1-6; possibly TRBD1 for D (5 bases). The V end was cut by 6 bases, the J end by 7 bases, with 19 bases between. This CDR3 region has 16 residues. Germline CDR1 is MDHEN and CDR2 is SYDVKM. Written as DNA, the CDR3 is TGTGCCAGCAGCCGCTCCTCGGGACCCCCGAATTCACCCCTCCACTTT. Translating gives CASSRSSGPPNSPLHF. Full variable domain (rest looked up from reference TRBV28 and TRBJ1-6): DVKVTQSSRYLVKRTGEKVFLECVQDMDHENMFWYRQDPGLGLRLIYFSYDVKMKEKGDIPEGYSVSREKKERFSLILESASTNQTSMYLCASSRSSGPPNSPLHFGNGTRLTVT.

This chain connects TRBV30 to TRBJ2-7; D gene ambiguous. CDR1 is GTSNPN, CDR2 SVGIG, per germline (reference sequence). The V end was cut by 0 bases, the J end by 0 bases, with 15 bases between. The CDR3 length is 16 residues. The DNA of the CDR3 is TGTGCCTGGAGTGTACTATTGTCAGGACCCTCCTACGAGCAGTACTTC. This gives the protein CAWSVLLSGPSYEQYF.

CDR3 bases: TGTGCCAGCAGCTCCCTTTCCGGACAGGTGGGGGGAGAGACCCAGTACTTC. It specifies CASSSLSGQVGGETQYF. V usage is TRBV7-6 and J usage is TRBJ2-5; a possible D gene is TRBD1 (7 bases). Germline lookup yields CDR1 SGHVS and CDR2 FNYEAQ. V shed 4 bases and J shed 4 bases, with 22 bases lying between them. This CDR3 contains 17 residues.

J is TRBJ2-7 and V is TRBV5-3, with 8 bases identical to TRBD1. TRBV5-3 is recorded as an ORF, its role being uncertain. This CDR3 has 14 amino acids. The junction had 7 bases not matched to a gene; V was cut back by 3 bases and J by 5 bases. In DNA, the CDR3 is TGTGCCAGAAGCTCTACAGGGGGTAGCGACGAGCAGTACTTC. It yields the protein CARSSTGGSDEQYF.

The chain combines TRBV4-3 with TRBJ2-3; TRBD1 agrees at 12 bases. The CDR3 has 17 residues. V lost 0 bases and J lost 6; bases outside the gene matches: 7. The germline V gene encodes CDR1 LGHNA and CDR2 YSLEER. The CDR3 DNA is TGCGCCAGCAGCCAAGATACCGGGACAGGGGGCCGGGATACGCAGTATTTT. Translated, it gives CASSQDTGTGGRDTQYF.

The chain is built from TRBV25-1 and TRBJ2-1; D unclear. CDR3 size: 16 residues. Germline lookup yields CDR1 MGHDK and CDR2 SYGVNS. The germline V and J ends were trimmed by 1 base and 2 bases, with 12 bases remaining between them. CDR3 nucleotide sequence: TGTGCCAGCAGTGAATCGCTTAGAGTCACCTACAATGAGCAGTTCTTC. Amino acid sequence: CASSESLRVTYNEQFF.

The chain uses TRBV14 and TRBJ1-4; TRBD1 matches 8 bases. This CDR3 region has 15 residues. The J segment lost 2 bases and the V segment lost 5 bases, leaving 4 bases of the junction unmatched. The germline CDR1 and CDR2 sequences are SGHDN and FVKESK. CDR3 DNA: TGTGCCAGCAGCTCCCGACAGGGGACTAATGAAAAACTGTTTTTT. Amino acids: CASSSRQGTNEKLFF. Full variable domain (outside the CDR3, taken from reference TRBV14 and TRBJ1-4): EAGVTQFPSHSVIEKGQTVTLRCDPISGHDNLYWYRRVMGKEIKFLLHFVKESKQDESGMPNNRFLAERTGGTYSTLKVQPAELEDSGVYFCASSSRQGTNEKLFFGSGTQLSVL.

The chain carries TRBV21-1 and TRBJ1-4; the table's D call TRBD1 went unverified against the DNA. TRBV21-1 is a recognized pseudogene. This CDR3 is built from 14 residues. As DNA, the CDR3 is TGTGCCAGCAACACAGGGGCCCGACTTGAAAAACTGTTTTTT. Encoded protein: CASNTGARLEKLFF.

The chain employs TRBV6-5 and TRBJ2-3; TRBD2 matches at 10 bases. CDR3 length: 13 residues. Losses at the gene ends were 6 bases for V and 4 bases for J; bases not matched to a gene: 1. Germline CDR1 reads MNHEY; CDR2 reads SVGAGI. CDR3 region: CASRLAGPDTQYF. The CDR3 nucleotides are TGTGCCAGCAGACTAGCGGGACCAGATACGCAGTATTTT.

The chain uses TRBV5-1 and TRBJ2-1; 10 positions match TRBD2. Germline V CDR1 and CDR2: SGHRS, YFSETQ. Trimming cost V 0 bases and J 2 bases; bases outside gene matches: 11. This CDR3 contains 19 residues. The CDR3 here is CASSLGVTLSGRTYNEQFF. The CDR3, as DNA: TGCGCCAGCAGCTTGGGGGTGACACTTAGCGGGAGGACCTACAATGAGCAGTTCTTC.

The chain carries TRBV6-1 and TRBJ1-3; the D is unclear. Trimming pared 2 bases from V and 2 bases from J, leaving 7 bases between. CDR1 is MNHNS, CDR2 SASEGT, per germline. This CDR3 region has 14 residues. CDR3 loop: CASSEKGAGNTIYF. The CDR3 nucleotides are TGTGCCAGCAGTGAAAAAGGTGCTGGAAACACCATATATTTT.

The chain uses TRBV12-3 or TRBV12-4 and TRBJ1-2, with unresolved D. The V and J ends lost 3 bases and 4 bases respectively, with 3 bases between them. The CDR3 extends over 11 amino acids. CDR3: CASSFSYGYTF. In DNA, the CDR3 is TGTGCCAGCAGTTTTTCCTATGGCTACACCTTC.

The chain employs TRBV10-3 and TRBJ2-7; perhaps TRBD2 as D (7 bases). The V and J ends lost 3 bases and 3 bases respectively, with 15 bases between them. The CDR3 consists of 15 residues. Per the germline V gene, CDR1 is ENHRY and CDR2 is SYGVKD. The CDR3: CAISEGGANLYEQYF. DNA of the CDR3: TGTGCCATCAGTGAAGGGGGGGCTAACCTCTACGAGCAGTACTTC.

The chain links TRBV5-1 to TRBJ2-2, with 10 bases matching TRBD2. V lost 3 bases to trimming and J lost 6 bases; unmatched junction nucleotides: 14. Germline-derived CDR1 and CDR2 are SGHRS and YFSETQ. The CDR3 runs to 18 residues. CDR3: CASSSRPSGSGGAGELFF. The CDR3 DNA is TGCGCCAGCAGCTCACGCCCCTCGGGGAGCGGGGGGGCCGGGGAGCTGTTTTTT. Together with reference TRBV5-1 and TRBJ2-2, the CDR3 gives the full variable domain: KAGVTQTPRYLIKTRGQQVTLSCSPISGHRSVSWYQQTPGQGLQFLFEYFSETQRNKGNFPGRFSGRQFSNSRSEMNVSTLELGDSALYLCASSSRPSGSGGAGELFFGEGSRLTVL.

The rearrangement links TRBV3-1 (or the pseudogene TRBV3-2) to TRBJ2-3; a weak D match, TRBD2 (6 bases). CDR1 LGHDT and CDR2 YNNKEL come from the germline V gene (reference sequence). With 6 bases removed from V and 6 bases from J, the gap between germline ends came to 13 bases. This CDR3 has 13 residues. The DNA of the CDR3 is TGTGCCAGCAGGAGGAGGGGAGTGGATACGCAGTATTTT. Translation gives CASRRRGVDTQYF.

The chain employs TRBV10-3 and TRBJ1-1; no firm D call. The V end was cut by 4 bases, the J end by 4 bases, with 7 bases between. This CDR3 is built from 12 residues. Germline values: CDR1 ENHRY, CDR2 SYGVKD. The CDR3 bases are TGTGCCATCAGTGCAGCGCCCACTGAAGCTTTCTTT. As protein: CAISAAPTEAFF.